This T cell receptor beta chain derives from a study of blood T cell repertoires in COVID-19. CDR3 length: 18 residues. Trimming took 3 bases from V and 0 from J; bases not matched to a gene: 9. The germline V gene has CDR1 LGHNA and CDR2 YSLEER. Produced via immunoSEQ multiplex PCR; TCRdb's table is partial and in-frame only. The data hold 35,000 to 50,000 clones, with roughly 87% observed a single time. This receptor was obtained from a woman older than 75 with active COVID-19. The chain is built from TRBV4-3 and TRBJ1-4; TRBD1 matches at 8 bases. Sequencing was performed on peripheral blood. The CDR3 nucleotides are TGCGCCAGCAGCCAGAGGACAGGGATCGGGGCAACTAATGAAAAACTGTTTTTT. As protein: CASSQRTGIGATNEKLFF.